Detailed here is one T cell receptor (beta chain). As yet, its antigen is unknown. The data originate from a study of graft-versus-host responses after intestinal transplantation. Study-level information: Induction with anti-thymocyte globulin, then tacrolimus and steroids for around three years, was given to all recipients.

This CDR3 spans 14 amino acids. Per the germline V gene, CDR1 is WNHNN and CDR2 is SYGVQD (reference sequence). Trimming removed 4 bases from V and 1 base from J, with 10 bases in between. TCRdb's table, derived via immunoSEQ multiplex PCR, lists solely in-frame clones and lacks some. The sample carries roughly 97,000 clones, more than 85% recorded once. Study-level points and caveats: Researchers found GvH clones in recipient marrow, and some showed up first in ileum or blood.

This receptor was identified in a human donor who received an intestinal transplant. This chain joins TRBV10-1 and TRBJ1-1; D unclear. Specimen: unstimulated CD4+ T cells sorted from spleen or lymph node cells, collected before intestinal transplant. The CDR3 nucleotides are TGCGCCAGCAGTGCGACACCCAGGAACACTGAAGCTTTCTTT. Translated: CASSATPRNTEAFF.